These 27 T cell receptor beta chains were sequenced from one sample in a study of CD8+ T cells in alopecia areata. Extraction of RNA preceded its reverse transcription into cDNA, which served as the sequencing template. The assay was immunoSEQ multiplex PCR, and TCRdb's table has in-frame clones only and misses some. Of about 70,000 clones listed, 45% to 50% are singletons. Source: CD8+ T cells sorted from blood, taken at week 0. The receptors were gathered from a human donor with alopecia areata.

This chain links TRBV6-4 with TRBJ2-2; tentatively, D is TRBD1 (6 bases). The CDR3 covers 15 residues. The germline gives CDR1 MRHNA, CDR2 SNTAGT. Between the trimmed V and J ends, which lost 6 bases and 3 bases, there was a span of 14 bases. The CDR3 is CASSPQGRDTGELFF. The CDR3 nucleotides read TGTGCCAGCAGCCCACAGGGAAGGGACACCGGGGAGCTGTTTTTT.

The genes are TRBV25-1 and TRBJ2-1; D not certain. Looked up from germline, CDR1 is MGHDK and CDR2 is SYGVNS. V lost 3 bases and J lost 7, with 7 bases in between. The CDR3 has 12 residues. This CDR3 is CASSEAWNEQFF. The DNA of the CDR3 is TGTGCCAGCAGTGAGGCGTGGAATGAGCAGTTCTTC.

The CDR3 nucleotides are TGTGCCTGGAGGATACCCGAGAGGGTAGGGAGCTACGAGCAGTACTTC. Translated: CAWRIPERVGSYEQYF. The chain recombines TRBV30 with TRBJ2-7, with D tentatively TRBD2 (5 bases). Germline V gene data show CDR1 as GTSNPN and CDR2 as SVGIG (reference sequence). V gave up 3 bases and J gave up 3 bases, with 21 bases separating them. The CDR3 is 16 amino acids.

The CDR3 coding sequence is TGCAGCGTTGAAGACTGGAAAGTTGGAAACATTCAGTACTTC. Its protein is CSVEDWKVGNIQYF. The chain carries TRBV29-1 and TRBJ2-4; D is unresolved. Germline assignment: CDR1 SQVTM and CDR2 ANQGSEA. V dropped 0 bases and J dropped 6 bases, with 12 bases sitting between them. There are 14 residues in the CDR3.

This chain joins TRBV5-4 and TRBJ2-5, with TRBD2 matching 10 bases. With 0 bases clipped from V and 11 bases from J, the junction kept 10 bases outside the gene matches. The CDR3 is made up of 15 amino acids. In germline, CDR1 is SGHNT, CDR2 YYREEE (reference sequence). The CDR3, as DNA: TGTGCCAGCAGCTTGGGGCTAGCGGGAGAAAGTGAGCAGTACTTC. Translated, it gives CASSLGLAGESEQYF.

Only a few counts were recorded for this clone. The chain is built from TRBV6-5 and TRBJ2-5; D may be TRBD1 (6 bases). The V gene lost 6 bases and the J gene lost 5 bases, with 13 bases spanning the gap. The CDR3 runs 13 residues. The germline gives CDR1 MNHEY, CDR2 SVGAGI. CDR3 in DNA: TGTGCCAGCAGCGCATCTAGGGGGGAGACCCAGTACTTC. Translating gives CASSASRGETQYF.

The sample holds a few counts of this clone. The rearrangement uses TRBV4-1 and TRBJ2-6; the D is unclear. The CDR3 is 16 residues long. CDR1 and CDR2 from the germline V gene are MGHRA and YSYEKL. V was trimmed by 1 base and J by 4 bases, leaving 11 bases between them. Here the CDR3 DNA reads TGCGCCAGCAGCCAAGTCTCGAGTGTGGGGGCCAACGTCCTGACTTTC. Amino acid sequence: CASSQVSSVGANVLTF.

The rearrangement links TRBV27 to TRBJ2-3; no clear D gene. The CDR3 loop spans 13 amino acids. Deletions cut 3 bases from V and 1 base from J, with 5 bases between. Germline values: CDR1 MNHEY, CDR2 SMNVEV (reference sequence). The CDR3 spells CASSFGGTDTQYF. CDR3 in DNA: TGTGCCAGCAGTTTCGGCGGCACAGATACGCAGTATTTT.

The V and J genes are TRBV9 and TRBJ2-1; D is possibly TRBD1 (5 bases). Germline V CDR1 and CDR2: SGDLS, YYNGEE. This CDR3 is built from 14 residues. The germline V and J ends were trimmed by 4 bases and 10 bases, with 18 bases remaining between them. The chain's CDR3 is CASSPWGYRSEQFF. DNA for the CDR3: TGTGCCAGCAGCCCCTGGGGCTATCGGTCCGAGCAGTTCTTC.

This clone was detected many times. The CDR3 nucleotides read TGTGCCAGCATTGGGACAGACCAAGAGACCCAGTACTTC. It yields the protein CASIGTDQETQYF. V is TRBV6-5 and J is TRBJ2-5, with 7 bases that match TRBD1. Trimming at V came to 7 bases and at J to 0 bases, leaving 2 bases not matched to a gene. Germline CDR1 is MNHEY and CDR2 is SVGAGI. This CDR3 region has 13 residues.

CDR3 sequence reads: CASSTMGSTVEAFF. The CDR3 nucleotides are TGCGCCAGCAGCACCATGGGGAGCACTGTTGAAGCTTTCTTT. J is TRBJ1-1 and V is TRBV4-3, with no clear D. CDR3 length: 14 amino acids. In germline, CDR1 is LGHNA, CDR2 YSLEER. V dropped 5 bases and J dropped 7 bases, with 17 bases sitting between them.

The V call is TRBV4-1, the J call TRBJ2-5; 8 bases align to TRBD1. V gave up 4 bases and J gave up 4 bases; unmatched junction bases: 5. The CDR3 has 14 amino acids. Germline values: CDR1 MGHRA, CDR2 YSYEKL. This CDR3 is CASSPPGQGETQYF. CDR3 nucleotides: TGCGCCAGCAGCCCACCTGGACAGGGAGAGACCCAGTACTTC.

V usage is TRBV29-1 and J usage is TRBJ2-7; 9 positions match TRBD2. The CDR3 covers 13 residues. The ends lost 5 bases at V and 0 bases at J; junction bases unmatched: 2. Germline CDR1 reads SQVTM; CDR2 reads ANQGSEA. This CDR3 reads CSVLAGSSYEQYF. The CDR3, as DNA: TGCAGCGTTCTAGCGGGAAGCTCCTACGAGCAGTACTTC.

This rearrangement joins TRBV29-1 to TRBJ2-5; D not resolved. Judging by the DNA end, TRBJ2-7 fits better; the J call may be wrong. CDR1 is SQVTM, CDR2 ANQGSEA, per germline. The CDR3 sequence is 10 residues long. CDR3 sequence (DNA): TGCAGCGTTCTAGTCTACGAGCAGTACTTC. Its translation is CSVLVYEQYF.

Comment on this clone: Its ends do not fully match the called genes, so a read error is possible. This CDR3 reads CASSARLGTEAFF. The DNA of the CDR3 is TGTGCCAGCAGCGCCCGTCTCGGGACTGAGGCTTTCTTT. J is TRBJ1-1 and V is TRBV9, with D perhaps matching TRBD1 (5 bases). Germline lookup yields CDR1 SGDLS and CDR2 YYNGEE. The CDR3 sequence is 13 residues long. The full variable domain, rest sourced from reference TRBV9 and TRBJ1-1, is DSGVTQTPKHLITATGQRVTLRCSPRSGDLSVYWYQQSLDQGLQFLIQYYNGEERAKGNILERFSAQQFPDLHSELNLSSLELGDSALYFCASSARLGTEAFFGQGTRLTVV.

In DNA, the CDR3 is TGCGCAGGGAGAGACTCCTACGAGCAGTACTTC. This sequence encodes CAGRDSYEQYF. The chain uses TRBV29-1 and TRBJ2-7, with D perhaps matching TRBD1 or TRBD2 (5 bases each). The CDR3 sequence is 11 residues long. Germline V lookup: CDR1 SQVTM, CDR2 ANQGSEA.

The gene calls are TRBV5-1 and TRBJ2-7; D gene unclear. Trimming left V 6 bases short and J 4 bases short, with 8 bases between. The CDR3 loop spans 11 amino acids. Germline V gene data show CDR1 as SGHRS and CDR2 as YFSETQ. The CDR3 protein is CASTDGYEQYF. In DNA form, the CDR3 reads TGCGCCAGCACGGACGGATACGAGCAGTACTTC.

Of note for this clone: One end of the junction fails to match germline, which may point to a read error. This chain connects TRBV7-7 to TRBJ2-2; the D is unclear. This CDR3 has 12 amino acids. Germline lookup yields CDR1 SSHAT and CDR2 FNYEAQ (reference sequence). The chain's CDR3 is CASSLPSGELFF. CDR3 in DNA: TGTGCTAGCAGCTTACCTAGCGGGGAGCTGTTTTTT.

This chain links TRBV27 with TRBJ2-7; 7 bases are shared with TRBD2. The CDR3 runs to 14 residues. Unmatched junction bases numbered 4, after V lost 3 bases and J lost 2 bases. CDR1 is MNHEY and CDR2 is SMNVEV in the germline V gene (reference sequence). The CDR3 spells CASSFGGIAYEQYF. The DNA for the CDR3 is TGTGCCAGCAGTTTCGGGGGGATCGCCTACGAGCAGTACTTC.

This clone was counted only a few times. The chain employs TRBV29-1 and TRBJ2-3, with 10 bases fitting TRBD2. Germline CDR1 reads SQVTM; CDR2 reads ANQGSEA. The CDR3 runs 15 residues. Trimming cost V 3 bases and J 6 bases; bases outside gene matches: 9. Here the CDR3 DNA reads TGCAGCGTTGACAGGACTAGCGGCCCTCGGGATACGCAGTATTTT. Translating gives CSVDRTSGPRDTQYF.

The chain joins TRBV4-1 to TRBJ1-1; TRBD1 is a possible D gene (5 bases). Germline V CDR1 and CDR2: MGHRA, YSYEKL. Trimming stripped 4 bases from V and 1 base from J, with 10 bases between. The CDR3 totals 14 residues. The CDR3 sequence: CASSPDTTNTEAFF. As DNA, the CDR3 is TGCGCCAGCAGCCCGGACACGACGAACACTGAAGCTTTCTTT.

The chain combines TRBV6-4 with TRBJ2-1; D may be TRBD2 (6 bases). Trimming took 4 bases from V and 3 from J, leaving 13 bases between them. Germline-derived CDR1 and CDR2 are MRHNA and SNTAGT. This CDR3 contains 15 residues. The CDR3 region is CASSVSSANYNEQFF. CDR3 DNA sequence: TGTGCCAGCAGTGTCTCTAGCGCGAACTACAATGAGCAGTTCTTC.

This clone was counted between two and nine times. The genes are TRBV6-6 and TRBJ2-3, with 9 bases that match TRBD2. The CDR3 runs 15 residues. Germline CDR1 MNHNY, CDR2 SVGAGI (reference sequence). The ends lost 2 bases at V and 1 base at J; junction bases unmatched: 1. The CDR3 DNA follows: TGTGCCAGCAGTTACAAGCGGGAGGGCACAGATACGCAGTATTTT. Its translation: CASSYKREGTDTQYF.

V gene TRBV5-1 combines with J gene TRBJ2-2; D remains unclear. CDR1 and CDR2 from the germline V gene are SGHRS and YFSETQ. Trimming took off 0 bases at V and 6 bases at J, with 3 bases between the two ends. The CDR3 is 12 residues long. The CDR3 DNA follows: TGCGCCAGCAGCTTGGCTCCCGGGGAGCTGTTTTTT. Its translation: CASSLAPGELFF.

In this sample, this clone turned up many times. The V call is TRBV29-1, the J call TRBJ2-7; TRBD1 aligns across 7 bases. The J segment lost 0 bases and the V segment lost 7 bases, leaving 3 bases of the junction unmatched. Germline V gives CDR1 SQVTM, CDR2 ANQGSEA. The CDR3 has 12 amino acids. CDR3 loop: CSARDSSYEQYF. DNA of the CDR3: TGCAGCGCCCGGGACAGCTCCTACGAGCAGTACTTC.

In its sample, this clone was seen a few times. This chain joins TRBV9 and TRBJ1-1; D is perhaps TRBD1 (6 bases). Germline lookup yields CDR1 SGDLS and CDR2 YYNGEE. The V end was cut by 0 bases, the J end by 2 bases, with 8 bases between. The CDR3 has 14 residues. This CDR3 is CASSVGRGNTEAFF. The DNA of the CDR3 is TGTGCCAGCAGCGTAGGCAGGGGAAACACTGAAGCTTTCTTT.

This clone showed up just a few times. The gene calls are TRBV2 and TRBJ1-1, with D unresolved. CDR1 SNHLY and CDR2 FYNNEI come from the germline V gene. V lost 10 bases to trimming and J lost 6 bases, with 12 bases between them. The CDR3 loop spans 11 amino acids. This CDR3 reads CATNRAAEAFF. The CDR3 DNA follows: TGTGCCACCAACCGGGCAGCTGAAGCTTTCTTT. The variable domain in full, completed from reference TRBV2 and TRBJ1-1, reads EPEVTQTPSHQVTQMGQEVILRCVPISNHLYFYWYRQILGQKVEFLVSFYNNEISEKSEIFDDQFSVERPDGSNFTLKIRSTKLEDSAMYFCATNRAAEAFFGQGTRLTVV.